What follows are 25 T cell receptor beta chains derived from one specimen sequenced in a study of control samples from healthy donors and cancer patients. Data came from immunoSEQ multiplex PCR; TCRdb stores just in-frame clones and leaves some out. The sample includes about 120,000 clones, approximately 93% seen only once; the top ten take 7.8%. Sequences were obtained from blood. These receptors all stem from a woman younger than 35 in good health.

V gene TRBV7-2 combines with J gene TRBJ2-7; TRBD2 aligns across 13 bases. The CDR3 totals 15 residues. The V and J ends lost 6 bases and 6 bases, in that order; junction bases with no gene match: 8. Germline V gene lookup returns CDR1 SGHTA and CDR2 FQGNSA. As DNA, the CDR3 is TGTGCCAGCAGTCGACTAGCGGGGGGCCTGTCCGAGCAGTACTTC. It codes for CASSRLAGGLSEQYF.

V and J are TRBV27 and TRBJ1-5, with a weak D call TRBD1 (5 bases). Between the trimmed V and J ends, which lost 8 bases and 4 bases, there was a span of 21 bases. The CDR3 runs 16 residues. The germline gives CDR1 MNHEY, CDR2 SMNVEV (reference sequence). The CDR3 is CASGDFMVDANQPQHF. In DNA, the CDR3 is TGTGCCAGCGGGGACTTTATGGTAGACGCAAATCAGCCCCAGCATTTT.

The chain's CDR3 is CASSFSETQYF. The CDR3 coding sequence is TGTGCCAGCAGCTTTTCGGAGACCCAGTACTTC. The chain employs TRBV11-1 and TRBJ2-5, with D hard to call. V gave up 3 bases and J gave up 5 bases, with 4 bases separating them. The CDR3 spans 11 residues. In germline, CDR1 is SGHAT, CDR2 FQDESV (reference sequence).

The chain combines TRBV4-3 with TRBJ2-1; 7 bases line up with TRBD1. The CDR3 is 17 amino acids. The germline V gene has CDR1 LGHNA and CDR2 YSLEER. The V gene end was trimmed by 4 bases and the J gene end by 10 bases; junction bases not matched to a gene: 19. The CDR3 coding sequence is TGCGCCAGCAGCCCAATTACCAGGGGGACGCCTGATCGGGAGCAGTTCTTC. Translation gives CASSPITRGTPDREQFF.

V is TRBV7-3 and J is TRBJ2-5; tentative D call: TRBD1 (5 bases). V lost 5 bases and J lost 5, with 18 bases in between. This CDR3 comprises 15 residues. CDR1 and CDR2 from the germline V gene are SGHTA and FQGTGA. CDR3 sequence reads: CASSPGWAGLETQYF. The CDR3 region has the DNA TGTGCCAGCAGCCCCGGGTGGGCAGGGCTGGAGACCCAGTACTTC. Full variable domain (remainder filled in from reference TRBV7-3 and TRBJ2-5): GAGVSQTPSNKVTEKGKYVELRCDPISGHTALYWYRQSLGQGPEFLIYFQGTGAADDSGLPNDRFFAVRPEGSVSTLKIQRTERGDSAVYLCASSPGWAGLETQYFGPGTRLLVL.

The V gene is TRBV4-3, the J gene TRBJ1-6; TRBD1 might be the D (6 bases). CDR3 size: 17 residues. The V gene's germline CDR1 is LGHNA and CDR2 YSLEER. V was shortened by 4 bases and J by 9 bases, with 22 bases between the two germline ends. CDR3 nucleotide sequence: TGCGCCAGCAGCCGCGGCAAGGAACAGGGAGAAATTTCACCCCTCCACTTT. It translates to CASSRGKEQGEISPLHF.

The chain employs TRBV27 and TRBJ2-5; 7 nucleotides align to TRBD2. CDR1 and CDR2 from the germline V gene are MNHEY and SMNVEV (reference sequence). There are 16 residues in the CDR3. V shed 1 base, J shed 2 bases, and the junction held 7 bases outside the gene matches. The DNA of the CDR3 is TGTGCCAGCAGTTTATGGCGGGAGAGGGGACAAGAGACCCAGTACTTC. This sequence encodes CASSLWRERGQETQYF.

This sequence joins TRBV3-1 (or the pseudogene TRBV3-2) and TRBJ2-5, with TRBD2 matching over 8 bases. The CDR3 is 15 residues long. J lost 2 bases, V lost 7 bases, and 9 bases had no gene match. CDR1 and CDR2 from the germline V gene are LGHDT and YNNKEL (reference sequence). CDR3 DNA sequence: TGTGCCAGCAAAGTGCGACTAGCGAATCAAGAGACCCAGTACTTC. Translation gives CASKVRLANQETQYF.

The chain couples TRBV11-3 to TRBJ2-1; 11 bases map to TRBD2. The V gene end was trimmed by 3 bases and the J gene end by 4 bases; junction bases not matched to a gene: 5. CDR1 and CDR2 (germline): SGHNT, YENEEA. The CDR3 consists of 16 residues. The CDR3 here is CASSFGGTSGYNEQFF. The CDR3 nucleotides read TGTGCCAGCAGCTTCGGCGGGACTAGCGGTTACAATGAGCAGTTCTTC.

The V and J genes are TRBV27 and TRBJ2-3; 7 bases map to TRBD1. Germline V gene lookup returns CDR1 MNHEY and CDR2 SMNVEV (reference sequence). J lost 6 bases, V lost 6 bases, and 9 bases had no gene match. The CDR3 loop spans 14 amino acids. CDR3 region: CASRLGQSGDTQYF. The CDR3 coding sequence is TGTGCCAGCAGACTGGGACAGTCCGGGGATACGCAGTATTTT.

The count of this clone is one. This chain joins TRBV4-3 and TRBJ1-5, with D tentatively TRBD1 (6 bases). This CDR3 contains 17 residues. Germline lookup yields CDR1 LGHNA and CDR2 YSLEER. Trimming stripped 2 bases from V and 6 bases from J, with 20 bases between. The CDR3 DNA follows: TGCGCCAGCAGCCAATTCCTACAGGGAGGCGGAGGTCAGCCCCAGCATTTT. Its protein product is CASSQFLQGGGGQPQHF.

The DNA of the CDR3 is TGTGCCAGCAGAGCCGGGACAGGGTCGTCCTACGAGCAGTACTTC. Translated, it gives CASRAGTGSSYEQYF. The chain links TRBV5-4 to TRBJ2-7; 9 bases are a match to TRBD1. In germline, CDR1 is SGHNT, CDR2 YYREEE (reference sequence). This CDR3 comprises 15 residues. The J segment lost 1 base and the V segment lost 5 bases, leaving 7 bases of the junction unmatched. The full variable domain, rest sourced from reference TRBV5-4 and TRBJ2-7, is ETGVTQSPTHLIKTRGQQVTLRCSSQSGHNTVSWYQQALGQGPQFIFQYYREEENGRGNFPPRFSGLQFPNYSSELNVNALELDDSALYLCASRAGTGSSYEQYFGPGTRLTVT.

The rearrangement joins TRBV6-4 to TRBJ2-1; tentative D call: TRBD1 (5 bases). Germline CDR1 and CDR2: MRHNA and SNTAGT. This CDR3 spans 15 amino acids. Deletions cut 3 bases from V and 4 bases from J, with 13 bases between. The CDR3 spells CASSEVAGRYNEQFF. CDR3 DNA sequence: TGTGCCAGCAGTGAGGTGGCAGGGCGTTACAATGAGCAGTTCTTC.

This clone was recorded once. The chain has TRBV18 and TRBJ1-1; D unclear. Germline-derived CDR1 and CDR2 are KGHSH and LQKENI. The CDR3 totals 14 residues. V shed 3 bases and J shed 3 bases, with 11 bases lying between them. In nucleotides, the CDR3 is TGTGCCAGCTCACCCGGCGACGGAGACACTGAAGCTTTCTTT. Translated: CASSPGDGDTEAFF.

The CDR3 reads CASRLQGAGLSTDTQYF. For the CDR3, the DNA is TGTGCCAGCAGGCTACAGGGGGCCGGCCTGAGCACAGATACGCAGTATTTT. The chain has TRBV2 and TRBJ2-3, with TRBD1 matching over 9 bases. The V gene end was trimmed by 6 bases and the J gene end by 0 bases; junction bases not matched to a gene: 10. The CDR3 is 17 residues long. CDR1 is SNHLY and CDR2 is FYNNEI in the germline V gene. Complete variable domain (other parts from reference TRBV2 and TRBJ2-3): EPEVTQTPSHQVTQMGQEVILRCVPISNHLYFYWYRQILGQKVEFLVSFYNNEISEKSEIFDDQFSVERPDGSNFTLKIRSTKLEDSAMYFCASRLQGAGLSTDTQYFGPGTRLTVL.

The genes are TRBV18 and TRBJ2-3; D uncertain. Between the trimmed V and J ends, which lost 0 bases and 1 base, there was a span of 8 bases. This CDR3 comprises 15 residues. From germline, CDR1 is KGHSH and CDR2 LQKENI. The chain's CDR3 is CASSPPLGGTDTQYF. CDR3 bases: TGTGCCAGCTCACCACCTCTTGGTGGCACAGATACGCAGTATTTT.

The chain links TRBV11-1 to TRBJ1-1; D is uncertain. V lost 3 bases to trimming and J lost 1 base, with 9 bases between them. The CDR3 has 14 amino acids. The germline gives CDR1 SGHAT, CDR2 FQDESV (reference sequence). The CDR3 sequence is CASSLRPRNTEAFF. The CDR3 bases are TGTGCCAGCAGCTTGCGACCGCGGAACACTGAAGCTTTCTTT. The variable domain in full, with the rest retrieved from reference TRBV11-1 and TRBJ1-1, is EAEVAQSPRYKITEKSQAVAFWCDPISGHATLYWYRQILGQGPELLVQFQDESVVDDSQLPKDRFSAERLKGVDSTLKIQPAELGDSAMYLCASSLRPRNTEAFFGQGTRLTVV.

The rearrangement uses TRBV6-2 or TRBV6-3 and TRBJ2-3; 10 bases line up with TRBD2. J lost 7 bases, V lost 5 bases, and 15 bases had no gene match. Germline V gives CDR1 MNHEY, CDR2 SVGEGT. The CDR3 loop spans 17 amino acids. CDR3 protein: CASSPPSSGSHINTQYF. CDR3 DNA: TGTGCCAGCAGTCCCCCGTCTAGCGGGAGTCACATAAATACGCAGTATTTT.

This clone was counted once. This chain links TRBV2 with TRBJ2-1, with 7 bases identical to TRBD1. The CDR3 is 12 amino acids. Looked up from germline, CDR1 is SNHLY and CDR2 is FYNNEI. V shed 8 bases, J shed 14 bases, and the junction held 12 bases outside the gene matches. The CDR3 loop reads CASSGTEKREFF. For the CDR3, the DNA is TGTGCCAGCTCCGGGACAGAAAAAAGGGAGTTCTTC.

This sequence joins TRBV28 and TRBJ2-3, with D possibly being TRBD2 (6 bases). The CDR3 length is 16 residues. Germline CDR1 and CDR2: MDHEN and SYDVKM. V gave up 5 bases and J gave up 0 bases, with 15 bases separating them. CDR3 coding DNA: TGTGCCAGCAGTCCTCCGGGGGTAACTAGCACAGATACGCAGTATTTT. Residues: CASSPPGVTSTDTQYF.

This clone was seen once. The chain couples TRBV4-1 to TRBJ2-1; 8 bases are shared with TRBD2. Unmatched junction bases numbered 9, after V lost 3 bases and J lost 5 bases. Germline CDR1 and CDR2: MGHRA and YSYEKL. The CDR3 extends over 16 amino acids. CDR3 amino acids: CASSHYSSGWNNEQFF. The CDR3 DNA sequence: TGCGCCAGCAGCCATTATTCTAGCGGGTGGAACAATGAGCAGTTCTTC.

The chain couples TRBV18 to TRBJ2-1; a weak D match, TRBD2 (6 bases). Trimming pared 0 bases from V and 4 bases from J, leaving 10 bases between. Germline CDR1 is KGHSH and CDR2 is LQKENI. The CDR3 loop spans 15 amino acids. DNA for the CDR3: TGTGCCAGCTCACCACCCAGCGGGCGGTACAATGAGCAGTTCTTC. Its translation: CASSPPSGRYNEQFF.

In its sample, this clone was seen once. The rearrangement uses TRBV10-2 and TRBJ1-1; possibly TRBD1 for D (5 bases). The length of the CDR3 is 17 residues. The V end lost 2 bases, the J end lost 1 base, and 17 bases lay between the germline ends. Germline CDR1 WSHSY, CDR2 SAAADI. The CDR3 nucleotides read TGCGCCAGCAGTGAGGGCGTTGGACAACTCTCGAACACTGAAGCTTTCTTT. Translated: CASSEGVGQLSNTEAFF.

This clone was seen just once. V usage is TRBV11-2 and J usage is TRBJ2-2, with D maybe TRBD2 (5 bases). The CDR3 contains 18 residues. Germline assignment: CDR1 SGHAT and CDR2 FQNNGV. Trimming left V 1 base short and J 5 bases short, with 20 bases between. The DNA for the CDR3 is TGTGCCAGCAGCTTAGGTTTTCTGAGGGTCGGGGTGACCGGGGAGCTGTTTTTT. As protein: CASSLGFLRVGVTGELFF.

The CDR3, as DNA: TGTGCCAGCAGCTTAGGAGGTAGCGCATACAATGAGCAGTTCTTC. Protein sequence: CASSLGGSAYNEQFF. The rearrangement links TRBV7-2 to TRBJ2-1, with D perhaps matching TRBD2 (5 bases). Trimming took off 1 base at V and 4 bases at J, with 11 bases between the two ends. Per the germline V gene, CDR1 is SGHTA and CDR2 is FQGNSA. This CDR3 is 15 amino acids long.